This is a list of T cell receptor beta chains from one sample in a study of CD8 T cells in ankylosing spondylitis. Each CDR3 protein is one row after TCRdb ran MiXCR on the 5' RACE reads. The sample carries some 350,000 distinct CDR3 sequences, roughly 14% recorded once. Sequenced material: blood, either unsorted or a sorted T cell fraction (not recorded which). The receptors originated from a male donor with ankylosing spondylitis or in good health (not recorded which). CDR3s include the opening cysteine and the closing phenylalanine or tryptophan. The order of the fields is J gene, clone size, CDR3 length, D gene, V gene, CDR3 protein, CDR3 DNA. D genes are given only for firm matches. A clone size is listed for some rows: how often the clone was seen (once, few, many), or a class if it is expanded.

TRBJ1-4	many	13	-	TRBV5-6	CASSPATNEKLFF	TGTGCCAGCAGCCCGGCAACTAATGAAAAACTGTTTTTT
TRBJ2-1	-	15	TRBD2	TRBV5-4	CASSSQRERYNEQFF	TGTGCCAGCAGCTCGCAGCGGGAGAGATACAATGAGCAGTTCTTC
TRBJ2-3	few	15	TRBD2	TRBV5-1	CASSAGGLRTDTQYF	TGCGCCAGCTCGGCCGGGGGGTTACGCACAGATACGCAGTATTTT
TRBJ2-5	-	15	-	TRBV5-1	CASSFGTQGGETQYF	TGCGCCAGCAGCTTTGGGACCCAAGGGGGAGAGACCCAGTACTTC
TRBJ1-4	many	14	TRBD1	TRBV12-3/TRBV12-4	CASSHRQGGEKLFF	TGTGCCAGCAGTCACCGACAGGGGGGGGAAAAACTGTTTTTT
TRBJ1-1	-	13	TRBD1	TRBV5-1	CASRGQTNTEAFF	TGCGCCAGCCGGGGACAGACTAACACTGAAGCTTTCTTT
TRBJ2-5	-	16	TRBD2	TRBV3-1	CASSQVGSGKAETQYF	TGTGCCAGCAGCCAAGTAGGAAGCGGGAAGGCAGAGACCCAGTACTTC
TRBJ1-1	many	15	TRBD1	TRBV12-3/TRBV12-4	CASIVGDRLNTEAFF	TGTGCCAGCATCGTAGGGGACAGGTTGAACACTGAAGCTTTCTTT
TRBJ2-1	-	13	TRBD2	TRBV20-1	CSAPLAGGGEQFF	TGCAGTGCTCCACTAGCGGGGGGCGGTGAGCAGTTCTTC
TRBJ1-1	many	13	-	TRBV12-3/TRBV12-4	CASSSRMSTEAFF	TGTGCCAGCAGTTCCAGGATGTCCACTGAAGCTTTCTTT
TRBJ2-1	-	11	-	TRBV25-1	CASSDNRVQFF	TGTGCCAGCAGTGATAACCGGGTGCAGTTCTTC
TRBJ2-3	few	16	TRBD2	TRBV11-2	CASSFLTGGSTDTQYF	TGTGCCAGCAGCTTTTTGACGGGGGGTAGCACAGATACGCAGTATTTT
TRBJ1-6	few	17	TRBD1	TRBV4-1	CASSPRQGGSYNSPLHF	TGCGCCAGCAGCCCAAGACAGGGTGGATCCTATAATTCACCCCTCCACTTT
TRBJ1-4	many	15	TRBD1	TRBV7-4	CASSFRGQGGEKLFF	TGTGCCAGCAGCTTTAGGGGACAGGGTGGTGAAAAACTGTTTTTT
TRBJ2-1	few	15	-	TRBV12-3/TRBV12-4	CASPIGGLHYNEQFF	TGTGCCAGCCCCATTGGAGGACTACATTACAATGAGCAGTTCTTC
TRBJ2-7	few	14	-	TRBV9	CASSPLSTSGEQYF	TGTGCCAGCAGCCCCTTATCGACTAGTGGCGAGCAGTACTTC
TRBJ1-1	few	16	-	TRBV7-9	CASRPDRARRNTEAFF	TGTGCCAGCAGACCCGACAGAGCTCGGCGGAACACTGAAGCTTTCTTT
TRBJ2-1	few	13	-	TRBV3-1	CASSHRDYNEQFF	TGTGCCAGCAGCCACCGGGACTACAATGAGCAGTTCTTC
TRBJ2-3	-	14	TRBD2	TRBV6-5	CASSLTSGVDTQYF	TGTGCCAGCAGTTTGACTAGCGGGGTCGATACGCAGTATTTT
TRBJ2-7	-	13	TRBD1	TRBV5-1	CASTRQGSREQYF	TGCGCCAGCACCAGACAGGGCTCTCGCGAGCAGTACTTC
TRBJ1-5	few	16	TRBD1	TRBV12-3/TRBV12-4	CASSFRTGGADQPQHF	TGTGCCAGCAGTTTCCGGACAGGGGGCGCGGATCAGCCCCAGCATTTT
TRBJ2-1	few	13	-	TRBV20-1	CSALWGVYNEQFF	TGCAGTGCTCTATGGGGGGTCTACAATGAGCAGTTCTTC
TRBJ1-3	-	14	-	TRBV6-2/TRBV6-3	CASTLGNSGNTIYF	TGTGCCAGCACCCTCGGAAACAGCGGAAACACCATATATTTT
TRBJ2-2	few	17	-	TRBV5-6	CASSLGIAPANTGELFF	TGTGCCAGCAGCTTGGGAATAGCACCCGCGAACACCGGGGAGCTGTTTTTT
TRBJ1-1	-	14	-	TRBV2	CASTGGSMNTEAFF	TGTGCCAGCACCGGGGGGTCGATGAACACTGAAGCTTTCTTT
TRBJ2-4	-	17	TRBD1	TRBV15	CATSRVRDRVTKNIQYF	TGTGCCACCAGCCGAGTCCGGGACAGGGTGACCAAAAACATTCAGTACTTC
TRBJ2-1	many	14	TRBD1	TRBV29-1	CSVVGDRAYNEQFF	TGCAGCGTTGTGGGGGACAGGGCCTACAATGAGCAGTTCTTC
TRBJ2-2	few	16	-	TRBV15	CATSRGGGRIAGELFF	TGTGCCACCAGCAGAGGAGGGGGGCGGATCGCCGGGGAGCTGTTTTTT
TRBJ2-7	few	14	-	TRBV9	CASSVGGWDREQYF	TGTGCCAGCAGCGTAGGAGGGTGGGATAGGGAGCAGTACTTC
TRBJ1-1	-	14	-	TRBV6-2/TRBV6-3	CASSPSGEGGEAFF	TGTGCCAGCAGCCCTTCGGGGGAAGGGGGTGAAGCTTTCTTT
TRBJ2-2	-	15	TRBD1	TRBV12-3/TRBV12-4	CASSFLDRRTGELFF	TGTGCCAGCAGTTTCTTGGACAGGAGAACTGGGGAGCTGTTTTTT
TRBJ1-5	-	17	-	TRBV12-3/TRBV12-4	CASSLGDSPTTNQPQHF	TGTGCCAGCAGTTTAGGAGACTCCCCTACGACTAATCAGCCCCAGCATTTT
TRBJ2-1	-	15	-	TRBV30	CAWKGAPTGANEQFF	TGTGCCTGGAAGGGGGCGCCTACGGGGGCTAATGAGCAGTTCTTC